The present TCR beta chain was sequenced within a study of monozygotic twins with inflammatory bowel disease (dated by TCRdb to the late 2010s). Turning to the overall study: In total, 28 monozygotic twin pairs made up the full study: 19 Danish pairs, all IBD-discordant, plus nine German pairs, of which four were IBD-concordant and five were IBD-discordant. Disease-associated traits were sought mainly through comparisons between IBD patients and their genetically identical healthy co-twins within discordant pairs. Each individual had, on average, about 151 000 unique TCRalpha sequences and 181 000 unique TCRbeta sequences available for analysis.

CDR1 is given as MNHEY and CDR2 as SMNVEV, both from the germline V gene (reference sequence). Spanning cysteine to phenylalanine, the CDR3 consists of 13 amino acids. Only the protein is available. Libraries were made using 5' RACE. Preparation of each TCR library used around 3.5 ug of total RNA. For each sample, cDNA synthesis with SMARTScribe reverse transcriptase was split into eight separate reactions. During cDNA synthesis, unique molecular identifiers containing a 6-nucleotide sample barcode were introduced by template switching. TCRalpha and TCRbeta cDNA was amplified in two nested PCRs of about 17 and 10 cycles, and bead purification was carried out after each PCR. Before amplification, the cDNA was both treated with uracil DNA-glycosylase and purified with the QIAquick PCR purification kit. The second PCR added Illumina TruSeq-compatible adapters along with sample-specific barcodes. TapeStation and Qubit were used to check library quality and concentration, and 5 ng of each library went into the pool. Sequencing of the pooled libraries was done on an Illumina HiSeq2500 single-index Rapid Run using custom sequencing primers and 2 x 100 bp reads. As for how the authors treated the data: PCR and sequencing errors were corrected by UMI-based consensus assembly using MiGEC version 1.2.6. MiXCR version 2.1.1 was used for V(D)J alignment, clonotype assembly and CDR3 extraction. To normalise gene usage, clonotype sharing and MAIT/NKT TCR abundance, the analysis used the top 1000, 10 000 and 20 000 clonotypes per sample. Diversity was computed as the inverse Simpson index with the vegan R package after downsampling to 27 000 UMIs. Paired Mann-Whitney U tests were applied to discordant twin pairs, with Benjamini-Hochberg correction for multiple testing. TCRdb reanalyzed the reads, keeping one entry per CDR3 protein sequence and omitting DNA. TCRdb, not the authors, supplied the V and J calls. This sample's clone table shows approximately 400,000 distinct CDR3 sequences. The ten largest clonotypes hold approximately 2.3% of the sample.

About this clonotype: The antigen this receptor binds is unknown.

From each donor, a roughly 2.5 ml peripheral blood sample was drawn into PAXgene tubes and stored at -80 degrees C. Without T cell sorting, total RNA was isolated from whole blood using the PAXgene blood miRNA kit on an automated QIAcube. Peripheral blood from monozygotic twin pairs concordant or discordant for inflammatory bowel disease was subjected to deep TCRalpha and TCRbeta repertoire profiling with unique molecular barcoding. For every twin pair, smoking habits were documented, and each individual was categorised as a current, former or never smoker. What the study reported, not specific to this receptor: Repertoire similarity did not differ between concordant and discordant twins, which could be due to limited statistical power. Different T cell subtypes could not be distinguished in the analysis. Differing immunosuppressive treatments among patients may have added background noise and inter-individual variability to the repertoires. Compared with healthy twins, IBD patients had fewer clonotypes in common with other individuals, a difference most pronounced in patients showing signs of disease activity. IBD patients had lower TCRbeta repertoire diversity, measured by the inverse Simpson index, than their healthy co-twins. No single strong signal or clonotype linked to IBD turned up in the results, so the idea that one exists was not supported.

The clonotype originates from a human donor with ulcerative colitis or Crohn's disease, or a healthy co-twin of an affected twin (not recorded which). Sequencing input: blood. Rearrangement joined TRBV27 to TRBJ2-1; TCRdb designates TRBD1, a call that cannot be tested without DNA. This receptor has the CDR3 CASLAQGGNEQFF.